Following are 23 T cell receptor beta chains from one sample sequenced in a study of CD8 T cells in ankylosing spondylitis. TCRdb passed the 5' RACE reads through MiXCR, listing each CDR3 protein once. The profile shows about 400,000 distinct CDR3 sequences, approximately 20% of them singletons. No antigens are known for them. Study results and limitations: Characteristic, it appeared, of ankylosing spondylitis blood was a TCR beta motif of 7 or 8 highly homologous variants.

Sequencing was carried out using blood, either unsorted or a sorted T cell fraction (not recorded which). The receptor source for this set is a male donor with ankylosing spondylitis.

The chain employs TRBV10-3 and TRBJ1-1; D is undetermined. The V and J ends lost 10 bases and 1 base respectively, with 7 bases between them. Germline values: CDR1 ENHRY, CDR2 SYGVKD. The CDR3 is made up of 11 amino acids. The CDR3 region has the DNA TGTGCCACCCGGGAGAACACTGAAGCTTTCTTT. Translating gives CATRENTEAFF.

The V gene is TRBV30, the J gene TRBJ2-1; 8 bases are a match to TRBD2. The CDR3 sequence is 15 residues long. Germline CDR1 is GTSNPN and CDR2 is SVGIG (reference sequence). The J segment lost 4 bases and the V segment lost 0 bases, leaving 5 bases of the junction unmatched. The CDR3 DNA reads TGTGCCTGGAGTGTGGGGCTAGCGGGTTACAATGAGCAGTTCTTC. Translated, it gives CAWSVGLAGYNEQFF.

This clonotype was detected many times. The rearrangement uses TRBV20-1 and TRBJ2-5, with TRBD2 identical over 8 bases. Trimming took 6 bases from V and 4 from J; bases not matched to a gene: 13. Germline V lookup: CDR1 DFQATT, CDR2 SNEGSKA (reference sequence). This CDR3 has 15 amino acids. The CDR3 here is CSAESGSWVGETQYF. The CDR3 DNA follows: TGCAGTGCAGAAAGCGGGAGCTGGGTTGGAGAGACCCAGTACTTC.

This clonotype occurred a few times. The chain recombines TRBV6-2 or TRBV6-3 with TRBJ2-6, with D unclear. Germline-derived CDR1 and CDR2 are MNHEY and SVGEGT. This CDR3 region has 19 residues. Trimming left V 0 bases short and J 2 bases short, with 17 bases between. The CDR3 sequence is CASSYSVGHILPGANVLTF. CDR3 in DNA: TGTGCCAGCAGTTACTCGGTTGGCCATATCCTCCCTGGGGCCAACGTCCTGACTTTC.

This clonotype appeared a single time. This chain connects TRBV11-3 to TRBJ2-1, with TRBD1 as a possible D gene (6 bases). The V end lost 5 bases, the J end lost 3 bases, and 14 bases lay between the germline ends. Germline V gene sequence: CDR1 SGHNT, CDR2 YENEEA. This CDR3 spans 15 amino acids. Here the CDR3 DNA reads TGTGCCAGCAGCAGGGGAGCAGGGGTCTACAATGAGCAGTTCTTC. The encoded protein is CASSRGAGVYNEQFF.

In its sample, this clonotype was seen a few times. The chain has TRBV12-3 or TRBV12-4 and TRBJ2-3; D may be TRBD1 or TRBD2 (6 bases each). This CDR3 is 13 amino acids long. With 6 bases removed from V and 6 bases from J, the gap between germline ends came to 13 bases. As DNA, the CDR3 is TGTGCCAGCAGGCCGGGGGCCGGGGATACGCAGTATTTT. It is translated as CASRPGAGDTQYF.

This chain joins TRBV9 and TRBJ1-3; D is undetermined. Trimming pared 5 bases from V and 0 bases from J, leaving 12 bases between. The CDR3 is 15 amino acids. In germline, CDR1 is SGDLS, CDR2 YYNGEE. In DNA, the CDR3 is TGTGCCAGCAGTGACTCAATAAGCTCTGGAAACACCATATATTTT. This translates into CASSDSISSGNTIYF.

The V and J genes are TRBV12-3 or TRBV12-4 and TRBJ2-5; 8 bases fit TRBD1. The CDR3 runs 15 residues. Trimming took 9 bases from V and 7 from J; bases not matched to a gene: 16. For the CDR3, the DNA is TGTGCCAGTGGTCCATCGAGGACAGGGTCGTGGACCCAGTACTTC. Its translation: CASGPSRTGSWTQYF.

In its sample, this clonotype was seen many times. The genes are TRBV4-1 and TRBJ2-2, with a tentative D call TRBD2 (6 bases). V shed 4 bases and J shed 9 bases, with 15 bases lying between them. The CDR3 totals 14 residues. Looked up from germline, CDR1 is MGHRA and CDR2 is YSYEKL. This chain's CDR3 is CASSLGLAGRELFF. The CDR3 DNA follows: TGCGCCAGCAGCCTGGGACTGGCGGGAAGGGAGCTGTTTTTT.

A few counts support this clonotype. V usage is TRBV12-3 or TRBV12-4 and J usage is TRBJ2-1, with unresolved D. V was pared by 2 bases and J by 8 bases, with 10 bases between. The CDR3 spans 13 residues. DNA for the CDR3: TGTGCCAGCAGTTTACAGATCTGGGATGAGCAGTTCTTC. This gives the protein CASSLQIWDEQFF.

This clonotype was detected only a few times. The CDR3 region is CASSLAPGQSYEQYF. CDR3 bases: TGTGCCAGCAGTTTGGCCCCGGGACAGAGCTACGAGCAGTACTTC. The V and J genes are TRBV12-3 or TRBV12-4 and TRBJ2-7; 7 bases are a match to TRBD1. The J segment lost 3 bases and the V segment lost 3 bases, leaving 8 bases of the junction unmatched. The CDR3 spans 15 residues.

This clonotype was detected only a few times. The chain links TRBV7-6 to TRBJ2-2; the D is unclear. In germline, CDR1 is SGHVS, CDR2 FNYEAQ. This CDR3 is 12 amino acids long. Trimming cost V 2 bases and J 7 bases, with 5 bases left between them. The chain's CDR3 is CASSLYIGELFF. The DNA for the CDR3 is TGTGCCAGCAGCTTATATATCGGGGAGCTGTTTTTT. Using reference TRBV7-6 and TRBJ2-2 for the parts outside the CDR3, the full variable domain is GAGVSQSPRYKVTKRGQDVALRCDPISGHVSLYWYRQALGQGPEFLTYFNYEAQQDKSGLPNDRFSAERPEGSISTLTIQRTEQRDSAMYRCASSLYIGELFFGEGSRLTVL.

The table lists this clonotype with a few counts. The chain has TRBV7-3 and TRBJ1-1, with a weak D call TRBD1 (5 bases). The CDR3 loop spans 14 amino acids. V was cut by 1 base and J by 5 bases, with 11 bases left in between. Germline V gene lookup returns CDR1 SGHTA and CDR2 FQGTGA. CDR3 residues: CASSLNPGGTEAFF. The CDR3, as DNA: TGTGCCAGCAGCTTAAATCCGGGGGGAACTGAAGCTTTCTTT.

The chain recombines TRBV5-1 with TRBJ2-4, with D possibly TRBD2 on 7 matching bases. The germline V gene has CDR1 SGHRS and CDR2 YFSETQ. CDR3 length equals 17 residues. Trimming removed 4 bases from V and 0 bases from J, with 17 bases in between. In DNA form, the CDR3 reads TGCGCCAGCAGCAAGACTAGGGGGGGGGCAGCCAAAAACATTCAGTACTTC. Residues: CASSKTRGGAAKNIQYF.

V gene TRBV5-1 combines with J gene TRBJ1-1, with D perhaps matching TRBD1 (6 bases). V lost 0 bases, J lost 4 bases, and 13 bases lay in between. CDR1 SGHRS and CDR2 YFSETQ come from the germline V gene. The CDR3 covers 15 residues. The CDR3 protein is CASSLVGGSVTEAFF. In DNA, the CDR3 is TGCGCCAGCAGCTTGGTAGGGGGGTCGGTCACTGAAGCTTTCTTT.

There are a few counts of this clonotype. This chain uses TRBV14 with TRBJ2-1, with unresolved D. The CDR3 totals 14 residues. V shed 3 bases and J shed 13 bases, with 19 bases lying between them. Germline CDR1 reads SGHDN; CDR2 reads FVKESK. The CDR3 region is CASSHQLTARSQFF. CDR3 sequence (DNA): TGTGCCAGCAGCCACCAACTTACTGCGCGCTCTCAGTTCTTC. The complete variable domain, with remaining parts taken from reference TRBV14 and TRBJ2-1, reads EAGVTQFPSHSVIEKGQTVTLRCDPISGHDNLYWYRRVMGKEIKFLLHFVKESKQDESGMPNNRFLAERTGGTYSTLKVQPAELEDSGVYFCASSHQLTARSQFFGPGTRLTVL.

In this sample, this clonotype turned up many times. The chain combines TRBV5-1 with TRBJ1-3; unclear D gene. The CDR3 is 16 residues long. V was shortened by 0 bases and J by 3 bases, with 13 bases between the two germline ends. The germline V gene has CDR1 SGHRS and CDR2 YFSETQ. The DNA of the CDR3 is TGCGCCAGCAGCTTGGGGATCAGGTTGGATGGAAACACCATATATTTT. Residues: CASSLGIRLDGNTIYF.

This clonotype was recorded a few times. The chain links TRBV6-1 to TRBJ2-2; 7 bases fit TRBD1. V shed 10 bases, J shed 4 bases, and the junction held 9 bases outside the gene matches. CDR3 size: 14 residues. CDR1 MNHNS and CDR2 SASEGT come from the germline V gene. In DNA form, the CDR3 reads TGTGCCACCAAGACAGGGATCGGCACCGGGGAGCTGTTTTTT. Its protein product is CATKTGIGTGELFF.

The chain links TRBV12-3 or TRBV12-4 to TRBJ2-4; TRBD2 matches at 9 bases. The CDR3 has 17 amino acids. Trimming cost V 3 bases and J 3 bases; bases outside gene matches: 9. Written as DNA, the CDR3 is TGTGCCAGCAGTTTCTTGCGGGAGGGCCGGGACAAAAACATTCAGTACTTC. Amino acids: CASSFLREGRDKNIQYF.

The chain has TRBV11-2 and TRBJ2-7; D assignment may be TRBD1 or TRBD2 (5 bases each). The germline gives CDR1 SGHAT, CDR2 FQNNGV. CDR3 length: 15 residues. Trimming removed 2 bases from V and 0 bases from J, with 11 bases in between. The CDR3 spells CASSLRRDGSYEQYF. The CDR3, as DNA: TGTGCCAGCAGCTTACGCCGGGACGGCTCCTACGAGCAGTACTTC.

This rearrangement joins TRBV3-1 to TRBJ2-1; D remains ambiguous. Germline V gene data show CDR1 as LGHDT and CDR2 as YNNKEL (reference sequence). This CDR3 spans 14 amino acids. Trimming removed 0 bases at V and 10 bases at J, with 13 bases between. CDR3: CASSQDVSHPEQFF. Written as DNA, the CDR3 is TGTGCCAGCAGCCAAGATGTCTCACACCCCGAGCAGTTCTTC.

In its sample, this clonotype was seen a few times. V gene TRBV5-1 combines with J gene TRBJ2-2; no firm D call. This CDR3 is built from 14 residues. The germline V gene encodes CDR1 SGHRS and CDR2 YFSETQ. The V end was cut by 0 bases, the J end by 4 bases, with 7 bases between. CDR3 residues: CASSLDVVTGELFF. Written as DNA, the CDR3 is TGCGCCAGCAGCTTGGATGTGGTCACCGGGGAGCTGTTTTTT.

This clonotype has only a few counts. The rearrangement uses TRBV5-1 and TRBJ1-1, with no clear D. The germline CDR1 and CDR2 sequences are SGHRS and YFSETQ. The V end lost 4 bases, the J end lost 2 bases, and 12 bases lay between the germline ends. This CDR3 spans 14 amino acids. The CDR3: CASSPQTRNTEAFF. The CDR3 region has the DNA TGCGCCAGCAGCCCCCAAACACGAAACACTGAAGCTTTCTTT.